The entry that follows covers one TCR beta chain sequence. Antigen unknown. The data originate from a study of T cell responses to AZD1222 COVID-19 vaccine. The wider study: Second-dose intervals of approximately 4 or approximately 12 weeks were pooled. Study-level results: Spike-wide vaccine-associated CD4 TCRs dominated at 160-218 and 743-854.

Assay used: immunoSEQ multiplex PCR; TCRdb lists only in-frame clones, some missing. Of over 85,000 clones in the sample, 80% to 90% were seen once. This clonotype was obtained from an adult in good health. Specimen: peripheral blood, collected on day 0 of AZD1222 vaccination.

Written as DNA, the CDR3 is TGTGCCAGCAGGCGGGACGAAAGTTCACCCCTCCACTTT. This codes for CASRRDESSPLHF. V usage is TRBV2 and J usage is TRBJ1-6, with D possibly TRBD1 on 5 matching bases. The germline V and J ends were trimmed by 6 bases and 9 bases, with 12 bases remaining between them. Germline CDR1 is SNHLY and CDR2 is FYNNEI. There are 13 residues in the CDR3.